A selection of T cell receptor beta chains follows, all from one sample in a study of cytomegalovirus exposure and HLA in healthy donors. Sequencing used immunoSEQ multiplex PCR; TCRdb keeps in-frame clones, though not all of them. The table has over 150,000 clones, around 86% seen once. Sample: PBMCs. These receptors were collected from a human donor in good health. The CDR3 runs from the conserved cysteine through the conserved F or W. A D gene is named only where the DNA matches it firmly. A clone size is listed for some rows: how often the clone was seen (once, few, many), or a class if it is expanded.

clone_size,d_call,v_call,j_call,cdr3_nt,cdr3_aa
NA,NA,TRBV7-6,TRBJ2-7,TGTGCCAGCAGCTTAGCCCCCTCAGGCGAGCAGTACTTC,CASSLAPSGEQYF
once,NA,TRBV4-1,TRBJ1-2,TGCGCCAGCAGCCAAGGAGGGAACTATGGCTACACCTTC,CASSQGGNYGYTF
NA,TRBD1,TRBV7-2,TRBJ1-3,TGTGCCAGCAGCTTAGAGGGGGCGGTCGGAAACACCATATATTTT,CASSLEGAVGNTIYF
NA,TRBD2,TRBV7-6,TRBJ2-2,TGTGCCAGCAGCTTAGCTGGGGGGGACACCGGGGAGCTGTTTTTT,CASSLAGGDTGELFF
NA,NA,TRBV21-1,TRBJ2-1,TGTGCCAGCAGCGCCCGACGAGTAGGGGCTATCAATGAGCAGTTCTTC,CASSARRVGAINEQFF
once,NA,TRBV9,TRBJ1-1,TGTGCCAGCAGCCTCCCCCGTACTGAAGCTTTCTTT,CASSLPRTEAFF
NA,NA,TRBV7-9,TRBJ2-7,TGTGCCAGCAGCTTAGGGTCAGGGGCACTATCCTACGAGCAGTACTTC,CASSLGSGALSYEQYF
NA,TRBD1,TRBV7-8,TRBJ1-6,TGTGCCAGCAGCTCGGACAGGGACTCACCCCTCCACTTT,CASSSDRDSPLHF
NA,NA,TRBV6-6,TRBJ1-1,TGTGCCAGCACCCAGCGGGGAGCCCACATGAACACTGAAGCTTTCTTT,CASTQRGAHMNTEAFF
NA,NA,TRBV27,TRBJ2-1,TGTGCCAGCAGTTTTCCAGGCCACAATGAGCAGTTCTTC,CASSFPGHNEQFF
NA,NA,TRBV9,TRBJ2-1,TGTGCCAGCAGCTCAGCGTGGGAGCTACACTCCTACAATGAGCAGTTCTTC,CASSSAWELHSYNEQFF
NA,TRBD2,TRBV2,TRBJ2-5,TGTGCCAGCATGGGACTAGCGGGGGGCGGGGGGGAGACCCAGTACTTC,CASMGLAGGGGETQYF
NA,NA,TRBV27,TRBJ2-1,TGTGCCAGCAGTTTCGTCGGCGCGGGCCAATCCTACAATGAGCAGTTCTTC,CASSFVGAGQSYNEQFF
NA,NA,TRBV10-3,TRBJ2-1,TGTGCCATCAAGGGGGACAATGAGCAGTTCTTC,CAIKGDNEQFF
NA,TRBD1,TRBV6-5,TRBJ1-5,TGTGCCAGCAGAGACACAGGGGGCGGTCAGCCCCAGCATTTT,CASRDTGGGQPQHF
once,TRBD1,TRBV6-1,TRBJ2-7,TGTGCCAGCAGTGAAGGGGGGACAGGGTCCTACGAGCAGTACTTC,CASSEGGTGSYEQYF
NA,NA,TRBV2,TRBJ2-7,TGTGCCAGCAGTGAAGTATCAGGCCAGGTGTACGAGCAGTACTTC,CASSEVSGQVYEQYF
few,TRBD1,TRBV6-1,TRBJ1-1,TGTGCCAGCAGTGTGCTTTCGGGCGGTTTTCAAGGACAGGATGACGGTGAAGCTTTCTTT,CASSVLSGGFQGQDDGEAFF
once,NA,TRBV5-1,TRBJ1-5,TGCGCCAGCAGCTGGGACACAAATCAGCCCCAGCATTTT,CASSWDTNQPQHF
NA,NA,TRBV4-3,TRBJ2-5,TGCGCCAGCAGCCAAGAGGGTCGGGGAAAGTACCAAGAGACCCAGTACTTC,CASSQEGRGKYQETQYF
NA,NA,TRBV9,TRBJ1-4,TGTGCCAGCAGCGTAGCTACCCAGGGCAATGAAAAACTGTTTTTT,CASSVATQGNEKLFF
NA,NA,TRBV21-1,TRBJ2-7,TGTGCCAGCAGCACTCCCTCGGGTGGATCGGGACAGTCAGGCGAGCAGTACTTC,CASSTPSGGSGQSGEQYF
NA,TRBD1,TRBV23-1,TRBJ1-4,TGCGCCAGCAGTCAATCGCCTGGGGACAGAATGTTAACTAATGAAAAACTGTTTTTT,CASSQSPGDRMLTNEKLFF
few,NA,TRBV25-1,TRBJ2-5,TGTGCCAGCAGTGAAGGGGTAGAGGGAGAGACCCAGTACTTC,CASSEGVEGETQYF
NA,NA,TRBV7-9,TRBJ2-1,TGTGCCAGCATCGCCGGCCTCCGGGTAAGCTCCTACAATGAGCAGTTCTTC,CASIAGLRVSSYNEQFF
NA,NA,TRBV5-4,TRBJ1-6,TGTGCCAGCAGCTATCCCCCAGGGGTAGTCGAAGATTCACCCCTCCACTTT,CASSYPPGVVEDSPLHF
few,TRBD2,TRBV19,TRBJ2-7,TGTGCCAGTAGTATAAGCGGGGGCCGCTCCTACGAGCAGTACTTC,CASSISGGRSYEQYF
few,TRBD2,TRBV4-3,TRBJ2-7,TGCGCCAGCAGCCTCGGACTAGCGGTTTCCTACGAGCAGTACTTC,CASSLGLAVSYEQYF
once,TRBD1,TRBV5-6,TRBJ1-6,TGTGCCAGCAGCTTGAACAGGGGGAATTCACCCCTCCACTTT,CASSLNRGNSPLHF
NA,NA,TRBV11-3,TRBJ2-7,TGTGCCAGCAGCTCCCGACAGGCTACGTTCAACGAGCAGTACTTC,CASSSRQATFNEQYF
NA,NA,TRBV7-2,TRBJ2-7,TGTGCCAGCAGCTTAGAAGCTAATTCCGAGCAGTACTTC,CASSLEANSEQYF
once,NA,TRBV11-3,TRBJ2-2,TGTGCCAGCAGCTTAGAATCGGCCGGGGAGCTGTTTTTT,CASSLESAGELFF
NA,TRBD2,TRBV6-5,TRBJ2-1,TGTGCCAGCAGTCCGGGACTAGCGGCCTACAATGAGCAGTTCTTC,CASSPGLAAYNEQFF
NA,NA,TRBV7-6,TRBJ2-1,TGTGCCAGCAGCCTCCTTAGCCACAATGAGCAGTTCTTC,CASSLLSHNEQFF
NA,TRBD1,TRBV5-1,TRBJ2-3,TGCGCCAGCAGCCTGAGCGAGGGGGCCATCCCAGATACGCAGTATTTT,CASSLSEGAIPDTQYF
NA,NA,TRBV5-1,TRBJ1-3,TGCGCCAGCAGCCATGAATCAGGGGCTGGAAACACCATATATTTT,CASSHESGAGNTIYF
NA,NA,TRBV18,TRBJ1-1,TGTGCCAGCTCCCCATTGGGACAGAACACTGAAGCTTTCTTT,CASSPLGQNTEAFF
NA,NA,TRBV7-9,TRBJ1-1,TGTGCCAGCAGCCAAACATGGCGACAAACTGAAGCTTTCTTT,CASSQTWRQTEAFF
NA,NA,TRBV6-1,TRBJ2-2,TGTGCCAGCAACCTTTGGGGCAGGAGCACCGGGGAGCTGTTTTTT,CASNLWGRSTGELFF
NA,NA,TRBV2,TRBJ2-7,TGTGCCAGCAGCAGGGGCTCCTACGAGCAGTACTTC,CASSRGSYEQYF
NA,NA,TRBV5-4,TRBJ1-2,TGTGCCAGCAGCTTGGGGCAGGGTACTAACTATGGCTACACCTTC,CASSLGQGTNYGYTF
NA,NA,TRBV5-1,TRBJ1-4,TGCGCCAGCAGCTTGGAGGGGTTTCACGAAAAACTGTTTTTT,CASSLEGFHEKLFF
NA,NA,TRBV5-1,TRBJ1-2,TGCGCCAGCAGCCTCGGACAAAACTATGGCTACACCTTC,CASSLGQNYGYTF
few,TRBD1,TRBV7-6,TRBJ2-7,TGTGCCAGCAGCCCCGACCCCACAGGGGTGTCCTACGAGCAGTACTTC,CASSPDPTGVSYEQYF
NA,NA,TRBV6-5,TRBJ2-2,TGTGCCAGCAGTTACCGGGACACCGGGGAGCTGTTTTTT,CASSYRDTGELFF
NA,TRBD2,TRBV7-9,TRBJ2-3,TGTGCCAGCAGCAACCTCCTAGCGGGGGGCACAGATACGCAGTATTTT,CASSNLLAGGTDTQYF